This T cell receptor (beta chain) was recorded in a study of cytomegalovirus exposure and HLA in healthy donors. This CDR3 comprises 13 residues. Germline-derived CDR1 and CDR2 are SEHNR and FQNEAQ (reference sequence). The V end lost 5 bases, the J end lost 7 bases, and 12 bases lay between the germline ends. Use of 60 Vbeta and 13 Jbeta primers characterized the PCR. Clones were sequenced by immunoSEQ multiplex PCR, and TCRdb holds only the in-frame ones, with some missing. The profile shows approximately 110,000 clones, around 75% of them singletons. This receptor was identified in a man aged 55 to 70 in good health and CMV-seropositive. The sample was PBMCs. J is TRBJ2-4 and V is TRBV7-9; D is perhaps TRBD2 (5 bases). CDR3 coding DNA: TGTGCCAGCAGCCCCGGGATGGAGAACATTCAGTACTTC. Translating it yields CASSPGMENIQYF.